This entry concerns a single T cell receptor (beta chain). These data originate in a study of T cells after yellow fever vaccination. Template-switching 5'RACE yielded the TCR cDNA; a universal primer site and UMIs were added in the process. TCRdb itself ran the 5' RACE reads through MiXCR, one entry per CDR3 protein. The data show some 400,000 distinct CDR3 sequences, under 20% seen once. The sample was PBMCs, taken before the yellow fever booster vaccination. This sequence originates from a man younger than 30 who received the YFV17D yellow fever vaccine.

As DNA, the CDR3 is TGTGCCAGCAGTAAGACTGCAACTAATGAAAAACTGTTTTTT. Protein product: CASSKTATNEKLFF. The chain recombines TRBV7-9 with TRBJ1-4, with no clear D. From germline, CDR1 is SEHNR and CDR2 FQNEAQ (reference sequence). The CDR3 totals 14 residues. V was pared by 6 bases and J by 0 bases, with 8 bases between.